This T cell receptor beta chain originates from a study of vaccination and CD4 T cells after COVID-19. Points from the study as a whole: Post-vaccination reactive clonotypes (median roughly 37) did not differ significantly from post-infection (roughly 21).

The CDR3 length is 13 residues. The V gene end was trimmed by 6 bases and the J gene end by 4 bases; junction bases not matched to a gene: 8. Germline V gene lookup returns CDR1 SQVTM and CDR2 ANQGSEA. About this clonotype itself: Antigen unknown.

The sample's treatment: roughly ten-day PBMC culture with coronavirus spike peptide pools or control peptides (ViraFEST assay). Wells that each held around 2 million PBMCs were cultured with 8 to 10 IU/ml IL-2 and approximately 9 ug/ml peptide pools. Cultured CD4+ T-cell DNA underwent Oncomine TCR Beta short-read sequencing. TCRdb re-derived calls from the PCR reads in MiXCR, one entry per CDR3 protein. In the table there are roughly 14,000 distinct CDR3 sequences, 65% to 80% of which are singletons. The V and J genes are TRBV29-1 and TRBJ1-2; 7 positions agree with TRBD1. Input material: CD4+ T cells from blood, cultured in vitro. This receptor was identified in a human donor who had recovered from COVID-19. This CDR3 reads CSVTPRGGYGYTF. CDR3 bases: TGCAGCGTGACCCCCAGGGGGGGCTATGGCTACACCTTC.